These 21 T cell receptor beta chains were all obtained from the same sample, sequenced in a study of T cell repertoires in cytomegalovirus infection. No antigens are known for them. Each CDR3 protein is one row after TCRdb ran MiXCR on the reads. This table has about 480,000 distinct CDR3 sequences, about 33% appearing once. The starting material was cultured PBMCs, obtained from culture after CMV antigen stimulation. Every receptor here comes from a human donor in good health (CMV status not recorded). Some clones in this sample may be carry-over from other donors' samples.

This clonotype was observed a handful of times. The DNA for the CDR3 is TGCGCCAGCAGCTTGGGGTACCCGACAGATACGCAGTATTTT. Its translation is CASSLGYPTDTQYF. The rearrangement uses TRBV5-1 and TRBJ2-3; D gene unclear. The CDR3 is 14 amino acids. The V end lost 0 bases, the J end lost 3 bases, and 8 bases lay between the germline ends. CDR1 and CDR2 from the germline V gene are SGHRS and YFSETQ.

The J gene is TRBJ2-1, the V gene TRBV27, with 8 bases identical to TRBD2. Germline V gene data show CDR1 as MNHEY and CDR2 as SMNVEV (reference sequence). Germline trimming cut 5 bases from V and 6 bases from J; bases unmatched to any gene: 9. This CDR3 has 15 amino acids. CDR3: CASSPREARGNEQFF. CDR3 DNA sequence: TGTGCCAGCAGTCCGCGGGAGGCCAGAGGCAATGAGCAGTTCTTC.

The chain couples TRBV6-2 or TRBV6-3 to TRBJ2-3, with D maybe TRBD1 (8 bases). The V and J ends lost 4 bases and 2 bases respectively, with 22 bases between them. Germline-derived CDR1 and CDR2 are MNHEY and SVGEGT. CDR3 length: 18 residues. The DNA for the CDR3 is TGTGCCAGCAGTTCGCAGAGGACAGGGAGGGGACCCACAGATACGCAGTATTTT. Encoded protein: CASSSQRTGRGPTDTQYF.

The chain couples TRBV7-9 to TRBJ2-6; tentative D call: TRBD1 (6 bases). The CDR3 contains 19 residues. V lost 4 bases and J 3 bases, leaving 22 bases between the germline ends. Germline-derived CDR1 and CDR2 are SEHNR and FQNEAQ (reference sequence). CDR3 amino acids: CASSSSTGWPILGANVLTF. CDR3 nucleotides: TGTGCCAGCAGCTCGTCGACAGGATGGCCTATACTTGGGGCCAACGTCCTGACTTTC.

This clonotype was seen a few times. In DNA form, the CDR3 reads TGTGCCTCCGAGGGTGTGAACACTGAAGCTTTCTTT. Amino acid sequence: CASEGVNTEAFF. The rearrangement links TRBV5-6 to TRBJ1-1; D uncertain. With 10 bases removed from V and 0 bases from J, the gap between germline ends came to 10 bases. This CDR3 comprises 12 residues. Germline-derived CDR1 and CDR2 are SGHDT and YYEEEE.

The V gene is TRBV4-1, the J gene TRBJ2-7; 13 nucleotides match TRBD2. V shed 3 bases and J 6 bases; nucleotides not matched to a gene: 2. Germline CDR1 is MGHRA and CDR2 is YSYEKL. The CDR3 totals 14 residues. The CDR3 coding sequence is TGCGCCAGCAGCCAGAGACTAGCGGGAGGCGAGCAGTACGTC. Protein: CASSQRLAGGEQYV.

This clonotype was seen more than once but under ten times. The chain carries TRBV5-1 and TRBJ2-3; 9 bases are shared with TRBD2. CDR3 length: 16 amino acids. Germline trimming cut 4 bases from V and 2 bases from J; bases unmatched to any gene: 8. The germline V gene has CDR1 SGHRS and CDR2 YFSETQ. CDR3 in DNA: TGCGCCAGCAGCACACAAGCGGGAGGAATCACAGATACGCAGTATTTT. Translation gives CASSTQAGGITDTQYF.

This clonotype was counted between two and nine times. The rearrangement uses TRBV27 and TRBJ2-7; TRBD1 agrees at 7 bases. The CDR3 is 19 amino acids. J gave up 2 bases and V 4 bases, and 20 bases lay outside the gene matches. Germline CDR1 and CDR2: MNHEY and SMNVEV (reference sequence). The CDR3 nucleotides are TGTGCCAGCAGTTCAGAATTTCACAACCAGGGGGTTCCACCCTACGAGCAGTACGTC. It translates to CASSSEFHNQGVPPYEQYV.

This clonotype was observed at least ten times. Written as DNA, the CDR3 is TGTGCCACTTACCTTAAGTCCACCGGTCTCGGGGAGCTGTTTTTT. It yields the protein CATYLKSTGLGELFF. The chain carries TRBV7-2 and TRBJ2-2, with unresolved D. The CDR3 length is 15 residues. Trimming took 10 bases from V and 7 from J, leaving 22 bases between them. Germline V CDR1 and CDR2: SGHTA, FQGNSA.

This clonotype was counted a few times. The chain has TRBV7-2 and TRBJ2-3; 9 bases are a match to TRBD2. Germline V CDR1 and CDR2: SGHTA, FQGNSA. CDR3 length equals 18 residues. The J segment lost 2 bases and the V segment lost 2 bases, leaving 11 bases of the junction unmatched. The CDR3 coding sequence is TGTGCCAGCAGCTTAATTCCCGGGATAGCGGGAGCCACAGATACGCAGTATTTT. Protein sequence: CASSLIPGIAGATDTQYF.

The chain joins TRBV7-2 to TRBJ2-5; the match to TRBD2 covers 11 bases. Germline CDR1 and CDR2: SGHTA and FQGNSA. After removal of 5 bases from V and 5 bases from J, the junction contained 7 bases not matched to a gene. The CDR3 loop spans 15 amino acids. The CDR3 region is CASSSSGRALETQYF. The DNA of the CDR3 is TGTGCCAGCAGCAGTAGCGGGAGGGCTTTGGAGACCCAGTACTTC.

The chain recombines TRBV6-8 with TRBJ2-7; TRBD1 matches at 8 bases. The germline V gene has CDR1 MNHGY and CDR2 SAAAGT. The J segment lost 9 bases and the V segment lost 6 bases, leaving 10 bases of the junction unmatched. This CDR3 region has 13 residues. CDR3: CASSQTGEIVQYV. The CDR3, as DNA: TGTGCCAGCAGCCAGACAGGGGAGATTGTGCAGTACGTC.

This clonotype was seen only a few times. The chain combines TRBV7-9 with TRBJ2-7; D is unclear. Germline-derived CDR1 and CDR2 are SEHNR and FQNEAQ (reference sequence). CDR3 length: 15 amino acids. V lost 1 base, J lost 5 bases, and 15 bases lay in between. The CDR3: CASSLGAPRTDEQYF. The CDR3 region has the DNA TGTGCCAGCAGCTTAGGGGCGCCTAGAACCGACGAGCAGTACTTC.

This sequence joins TRBV28 and TRBJ1-2; 7 nucleotides agree with TRBD1. With 6 bases clipped from V and 4 bases from J, the junction kept 14 bases outside the gene matches. Germline-derived CDR1 and CDR2 are MDHEN and SYDVKM. This CDR3 is built from 16 residues. The chain's CDR3 is CASSSAQGGGSYGYTF. CDR3 bases: TGTGCCAGCAGCTCTGCCCAGGGGGGGGGCTCCTATGGCTACACCTTC.

V gene TRBV6-5 combines with J gene TRBJ2-3, with D unresolved. The CDR3 has 14 amino acids. V lost 6 bases and J lost 6, with 16 bases in between. Germline assignment: CDR1 MNHEY and CDR2 SVGAGI. CDR3 nucleotides: TGTGCCAGCAGCACTTCAGGTCCGCGGGATACGCAGTATTTT. Encoded protein: CASSTSGPRDTQYF.

This chain connects TRBV4-1 to TRBJ2-3, with D hard to call. From germline, CDR1 is MGHRA and CDR2 YSYEKL. The CDR3 is 14 amino acids. V was shortened by 3 bases and J by 5 bases, with 12 bases between the two germline ends. The CDR3 sequence: CASSQRCSGDTQYF. The DNA of the CDR3 is TGCGCCAGCAGCCAGAGGTGTTCAGGAGATACGCAGTATTTT.

This clonotype was recorded at least ten times. The chain is built from TRBV19 and TRBJ2-3, with TRBD2 matching over 9 bases. The CDR3 spans 15 residues. Germline V gene lookup returns CDR1 LNHDA and CDR2 SQIVND (reference sequence). V lost 2 bases and J lost 6; bases outside the gene matches: 6. The CDR3 here is CASSISSGSVDTQYF. The CDR3 bases are TGTGCCAGTAGTATAAGTAGCGGGAGCGTGGATACGCAGTATTTT.

The chain has TRBV5-4 and TRBJ2-5; a possible D gene is TRBD1 (5 bases). The CDR3 is made up of 15 amino acids. Germline assignment: CDR1 SGHNT and CDR2 YYREEE (reference sequence). V was shortened by 0 bases and J by 2 bases, with 11 bases between the two germline ends. The CDR3 loop is CASSLGQGLQETQYF. As DNA, the CDR3 is TGTGCCAGCAGCTTGGGCCAGGGCTTACAAGAGACCCAGTACTTC.

This clonotype was found a few times. J is TRBJ1-1 and V is TRBV29-1, with D unresolved. Germline CDR1 SQVTM, CDR2 ANQGSEA. This CDR3 comprises 12 residues. Trimming left V 3 bases short and J 3 bases short, with 8 bases between. The CDR3 region is CSVEKSDTEAFF. For the CDR3, the DNA is TGCAGCGTTGAGAAAAGCGACACTGAAGCTTTCTTT.

V gene TRBV20-1 combines with J gene TRBJ2-5; no firm D call. This CDR3 is 13 amino acids long. Germline V gene lookup returns CDR1 DFQATT and CDR2 SNEGSKA (reference sequence). Trimming shortened V by 0 bases and J by 2 bases, and 7 bases separated the two germline ends. DNA of the CDR3: TGCAGTGCTAGAGATTTGAGACAAGAGACCCAGTACTTC. This codes for CSARDLRQETQYF.

This clonotype was seen a handful of times. The CDR3 reads CASSFPGTSGSRELFF. CDR3 sequence (DNA): TGTGCCAGCAGCTTCCCCGGGACTAGCGGGAGTAGGGAGCTGTTTTTT. The chain couples TRBV11-2 to TRBJ2-2, with TRBD2 matching 14 bases. There are 16 residues in the CDR3. V was pared by 3 bases and J by 9 bases, with 6 bases of the junction left unmatched. Germline lookup yields CDR1 SGHAT and CDR2 FQNNGV.